This TCR beta chain was sequenced during a study of human T cells and chemical hapten exposure. The library labeled individual cDNA molecules by adding unique molecular identifiers to them. TCRdb re-called the RACE reads with MiXCR, one entry per CDR3 protein. The sample has about 340,000 distinct CDR3 sequences; 5.5% to 8% are singletons. This clonotype was counted at least ten times. A much larger clone sits a single nucleotide away, making a read error possible. Per the germline V gene, CDR1 is MNHEY and CDR2 is SVGEGT. The CDR3 has 13 residues. Trimming cost V 6 bases and J 2 bases; bases outside gene matches: 3. The time point is: patch test 1, 2 weeks after DPC sensitization. The treatment was: therapeutic diphenylcyclopropenone sensitization with weekly scalp DPC.

The source material was whole blood, sampled in connection with sensitization to the hapten diphenylcyclopropenone (DPC). The source of this sequence is a woman aged 18 to 35 with alopecia areata. Some clones in this sample may be carry-over from other donors' samples. The rearrangement joins TRBV6-2 or TRBV6-3 to TRBJ1-2; 7 bases agree with TRBD1. The CDR3 spells CASSSQGNYGYTF. CDR3 bases: TGTGCCAGCAGCTCACAGGGGAACTATGGCTACACCTTC.